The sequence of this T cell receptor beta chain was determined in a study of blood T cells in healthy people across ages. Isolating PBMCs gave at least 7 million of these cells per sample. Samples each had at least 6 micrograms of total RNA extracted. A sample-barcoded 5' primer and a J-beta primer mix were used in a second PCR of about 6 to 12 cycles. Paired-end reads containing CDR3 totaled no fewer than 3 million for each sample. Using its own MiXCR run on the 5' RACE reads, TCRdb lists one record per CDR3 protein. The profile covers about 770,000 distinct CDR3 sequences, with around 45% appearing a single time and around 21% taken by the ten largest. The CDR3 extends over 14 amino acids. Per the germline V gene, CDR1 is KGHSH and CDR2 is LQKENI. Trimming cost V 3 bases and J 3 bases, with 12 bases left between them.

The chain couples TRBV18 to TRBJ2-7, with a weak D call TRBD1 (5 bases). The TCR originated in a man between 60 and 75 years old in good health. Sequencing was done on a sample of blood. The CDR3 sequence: CASSPVRQGYEQYF. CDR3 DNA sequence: TGTGCCAGCTCACCTGTTCGCCAGGGCTACGAGCAGTACTTC. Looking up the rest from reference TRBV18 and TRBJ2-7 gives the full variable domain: NAGVMQNPRHLVRRRGQEARLRCSPMKGHSHVYWYRQLPEEGLKFMVYLQKENIIDESGMPKERFSAEFPKEGPSILRIQQVVRGDSAAYFCASSPVRQGYEQYFGPGTRLTVT.